The 6 T cell receptor beta chains below all came from one sample that was sequenced in a study of CD8 T cells in Susac syndrome. Random hexamers were used to reverse transcribe the RNA input (about 0.45 to 1 ug). Each CDR3 protein is one row after TCRdb ran MiXCR on the immunoSEQ multiplex PCR reads. The sample lists 210,000 or so distinct CDR3 sequences; approximately 90% were seen once. Sequences were obtained from CD8+ T cells from PBMCs. The receptor source for this set is a human donor with multiple sclerosis.

The rearrangement joins TRBV20-1 to TRBJ2-7; 10 nucleotides match TRBD2. Looked up from germline, CDR1 is DFQATT and CDR2 is SNEGSKA (reference sequence). The CDR3 is made up of 14 amino acids. The V and J ends lost 5 bases and 6 bases, in that order; junction bases with no gene match: 10. The CDR3: CSAGSLAGVGEQYF. The DNA of the CDR3 is TGCAGTGCTGGATCGCTAGCGGGAGTTGGCGAGCAGTACTTC.

The gene calls are TRBV27 and TRBJ2-3; TRBD1 agrees at 7 bases. Germline V gene data show CDR1 as MNHEY and CDR2 as SMNVEV (reference sequence). V was clipped by 4 bases and J by 0 bases; unmatched bases: 4. The CDR3 spans 15 residues. This chain's CDR3 is CASSSDRASTDTQYF. The DNA for the CDR3 is TGTGCCAGCAGTTCTGACAGGGCTAGCACAGATACGCAGTATTTT.

The chain links TRBV24-1 to TRBJ2-2, with D perhaps TRBD1 (5 bases). Trimming shortened V by 0 bases and J by 2 bases, and 12 bases separated the two germline ends. This CDR3 has 17 residues. Per germline, CDR1 KGHDR and CDR2 SFDVKD. The CDR3 nucleotides are TGTGCCACCAGTGATTTGCATATGGGGCCAAACACCGGGGAGCTGTTTTTT. Protein sequence: CATSDLHMGPNTGELFF.

The rearrangement uses TRBV3-1 and TRBJ2-1; a weak D match, TRBD2 (6 bases). The germline V gene encodes CDR1 LGHDT and CDR2 YNNKEL (reference sequence). V lost 0 bases and J lost 9, with 21 bases in between. This CDR3 is built from 17 residues. The CDR3 DNA reads as TGTGCCAGCAGCCAAGATAGGGGCGGGATCCTTTTCAGTGAGCAGTTCTTC. This gives the protein CASSQDRGGILFSEQFF.

CDR3 in amino acids: CASSQQYQETQYF. CDR3 in DNA: TGTGCCAGCAGCCAACAGTACCAAGAGACCCAGTACTTC. The chain carries TRBV14 and TRBJ2-5; no clear D gene. The CDR3 totals 13 residues. In germline, CDR1 is SGHDN, CDR2 FVKESK. Trimming left V 2 bases short and J 0 bases short, with 4 bases between.

The chain employs TRBV20-1 and TRBJ1-1; D gene ambiguous. The CDR3 spans 11 residues. Between the trimmed V and J ends, which lost 3 bases and 7 bases, there was a span of 9 bases. The germline CDR1 and CDR2 sequences are DFQATT and SNEGSKA (reference sequence). CDR3 DNA: TGCAGTGCTAGGCCGGGGATTGAAGCTTTCTTT. Amino acid sequence: CSARPGIEAFF.